Detailed here is one T cell receptor (beta chain). MiXCR, run by TCRdb on the 5' RACE reads, gives a single entry per CDR3 protein. The table has hundreds of thousands of distinct CDR3 sequences, about 15% seen once. The data were taken from a study of T-cell memory formation after mild COVID-19. V was trimmed by 7 bases and J by 1 base, leaving 13 bases between them. Germline V CDR1 and CDR2: SGHRS, YFSETQ. The CDR3 totals 14 residues. The sequenced material came from PBMCs or a T cell subset sorted from them (not recorded which). The sequence was collected from a man aged 18 to 35 who had mild COVID-19 (a few samples of this study predate the infection). Cell type and time point are not known. The chain joins TRBV5-1 to TRBJ2-3, with D possibly being TRBD1 (6 bases). For the CDR3, the DNA is TGCGCCAGCGGCCCAGGGGTGGGCACAGATACGCAGTATTTT. Amino acids: CASGPGVGTDTQYF. The complete variable domain, with remaining parts taken from reference TRBV5-1 and TRBJ2-3, reads KAGVTQTPRYLIKTRGQQVTLSCSPISGHRSVSWYQQTPGQGLQFLFEYFSETQRNKGNFPGRFSGRQFSNSRSEMNVSTLELGDSALYLCASGPGVGTDTQYFGPGTRLTVL.